Following are 9 T cell receptor beta chains from one sample sequenced in a study of cytomegalovirus exposure and HLA in healthy donors. A multiplex PCR was run with 60 Vbeta primers and 13 Jbeta primers. Here immunoSEQ multiplex PCR was the method, and the copy in TCRdb shows in-frame clones only, minus some. The data show approximately 170,000 clones, around three quarters seen once. Sequencing was done on a sample of PBMCs. These receptors all stem from a man aged 40-55 years in good health and CMV-seronegative.

J is TRBJ2-5 and V is TRBV7-9; TRBD1 agrees at 7 bases. The CDR3 is 16 residues long. V shed 5 bases, J shed 0 bases, and the junction held 9 bases outside the gene matches. Germline values: CDR1 SEHNR, CDR2 FQNEAQ (reference sequence). The CDR3 loop is CASSLGQQINQETQYF. CDR3 sequence (DNA): TGTGCCAGCAGCCTGGGACAGCAAATCAACCAAGAGACCCAGTACTTC.

The chain uses TRBV25-1 and TRBJ2-3; 9 nucleotides align to TRBD2. Germline trimming cut 6 bases from V and 5 bases from J; bases unmatched to any gene: 9. CDR3 length equals 15 residues. Germline V gene sequence: CDR1 MGHDK, CDR2 SYGVNS. CDR3 amino acids: CASSLGGLAGDTQYF. The CDR3 DNA sequence: TGTGCCAGCAGCCTGGGGGGACTAGCAGGAGATACGCAGTATTTT.

This clone has just a few counts. The chain uses TRBV7-8 and TRBJ2-7; a weak D match, TRBD2 (6 bases). CDR1 and CDR2 (germline): SGHVS, FQNEAQ. The CDR3 contains 13 residues. The V and J ends lost 2 bases and 3 bases respectively, with 8 bases between them. CDR3 coding DNA: TGTGCCAGCAGCTTATCTAGCGTCTACGAGCAGTACGTC. Protein: CASSLSSVYEQYV.

This chain joins TRBV6-5 and TRBJ2-6; TRBD1 is a possible D gene (5 bases). The germline CDR1 and CDR2 sequences are MNHEY and SVGAGI. The CDR3 sequence is 15 residues long. V was cut by 6 bases and J by 0 bases, with 9 bases left in between. The CDR3 DNA reads as TGTGCCAGCAGCTACGACAGCTCTGGGGCCAACGTCCTGACTTTC. It encodes CASSYDSSGANVLTF.

The chain employs TRBV18 and TRBJ1-3; perhaps TRBD1 as D (5 bases). Germline CDR1 is KGHSH and CDR2 is LQKENI. The CDR3 length is 13 residues. Trimming removed 6 bases at V and 4 bases at J, with 10 bases between. CDR3 coding DNA: TGTGCCAGCTCGGAGGGGCCGGGAAACACCATATATTTT. Its protein is CASSEGPGNTIYF. The entire variable domain, with the rest obtained from reference TRBV18 and TRBJ1-3, is as follows: NAGVMQNPRHLVRRRGQEARLRCSPMKGHSHVYWYRQLPEEGLKFMVYLQKENIIDESGMPKERFSAEFPKEGPSILRIQQVVRGDSAAYFCASSEGPGNTIYFGEGSWLTVV.

This clone was detected once. The chain combines TRBV2 with TRBJ2-5; 13 bases agree with TRBD2. The CDR3 is made up of 13 amino acids. V was clipped by 6 bases and J by 10 bases; unmatched bases: 5. Germline CDR1 and CDR2: SNHLY and FYNNEI. CDR3 loop: CASRGLAGESQYF. The CDR3, as DNA: TGTGCCAGCAGAGGACTAGCGGGAGAAAGCCAGTACTTC.

This clone occurred a few times. The chain uses TRBV7-9 and TRBJ2-7, with a possible D match to TRBD2 (6 bases). Trimming removed 5 bases at V and 2 bases at J, with 16 bases between. The CDR3 has 15 amino acids. Germline CDR1 SEHNR, CDR2 FQNEAQ (reference sequence). This CDR3 is CASSKLYGGTYEQYV. The CDR3 DNA follows: TGTGCCAGCAGCAAACTGTACGGCGGGACCTACGAGCAGTACGTC.

This sequence joins TRBV23-1 and TRBJ2-1, with D perhaps TRBD1 (5 bases). TRBV23-1 is reported as an ORF; its role is uncertain. The V end lost 4 bases, the J end lost 10 bases, and 11 bases lay between the germline ends. This CDR3 spans 12 amino acids. The CDR3, as DNA: TGCGCCAGCAGTCCCACAGACAGCGAGCAGTTCTTC. It yields the protein CASSPTDSEQFF.

This chain uses TRBV7-3 with TRBJ1-1; 9 bases match TRBD1. CDR3 length equals 13 residues. In germline, CDR1 is SGHTA, CDR2 FQGTGA. Trimming cost V 4 bases and J 8 bases; bases outside gene matches: 5. CDR3 in DNA: TGTGCCAGCAGCTACGAGACAGGGGGGGAAGCTTTCTTT. It is translated as CASSYETGGEAFF. Combining the CDR3 with reference TRBV7-3 and TRBJ1-1 gives the whole variable domain GAGVSQTPSNKVTEKGKYVELRCDPISGHTALYWYRQSLGQGPEFLIYFQGTGAADDSGLPNDRFFAVRPEGSVSTLKIQRTERGDSAVYLCASSYETGGEAFFGQGTRLTVV.